A single sample is the source of the 13 T cell receptor beta chains below, sequenced in a study of cytomegalovirus exposure and HLA in healthy donors. PCR was performed using 60 Vbeta and 13 Jbeta primers. Profiled with immunoSEQ multiplex PCR; TCRdb holds only in-frame clones, not every one. The sample lists around 150,000 clones, 60% to 75% occurring once. Sequenced input: PBMCs. These receptors were taken from a human donor in good health.

V gene TRBV9 combines with J gene TRBJ2-1, with 8 bases lining up with TRBD2. CDR1 and CDR2 from the germline V gene are SGDLS and YYNGEE. Trimming removed 0 bases from V and 7 bases from J; junction bases left unmatched: 9. The CDR3 loop spans 16 amino acids. Written as DNA, the CDR3 is TGTGCCAGCAGCGTAGTTAGGCCGCGGGGGGTTAATGAGCAGTTCTTC. Amino acid sequence: CASSVVRPRGVNEQFF.

This clone was seen more than once but under ten times. V gene TRBV15 combines with J gene TRBJ1-6; TRBD1 matches at 9 bases. This CDR3 spans 15 amino acids. V dropped 0 bases and J dropped 11; count of bases not matched to a gene: 5. The germline V gene encodes CDR1 LNHNV and CDR2 YYDKDF (reference sequence). The CDR3 bases are TGTGCCACCAGCAGAGAAACAGGGGGCATTACACCCCTCCACTTT. It codes for CATSRETGGITPLHF.

This chain links TRBV9 with TRBJ2-3, with 9 nucleotides matching TRBD2. Per germline, CDR1 SGDLS and CDR2 YYNGEE. The V and J ends lost 4 bases and 4 bases, in that order; junction bases with no gene match: 7. The CDR3 runs 15 residues. CDR3 DNA sequence: TGTGCCAGCAGCAATAGCGGGAGAGGCCCAGATACGCAGTATTTT. This sequence encodes CASSNSGRGPDTQYF.

The CDR3 is CASSLSGQGVSGNTIYF. In DNA, the CDR3 is TGCGCCAGCAGCTTGTCCGGACAGGGGGTATCTGGAAACACCATATATTTT. The rearrangement uses TRBV5-1 and TRBJ1-3, with 10 bases that match TRBD1. CDR1 is SGHRS, CDR2 YFSETQ, per germline. The CDR3 extends over 17 amino acids. V dropped 1 base and J dropped 1; count of bases not matched to a gene: 5.

A single count supports this clone. The chain employs TRBV10-3 and TRBJ1-5, with D possibly TRBD1 on 5 matching bases. With 0 bases removed from V and 4 bases from J, the gap between germline ends came to 10 bases. This CDR3 region has 15 residues. CDR1 is ENHRY and CDR2 is SYGVKD in the germline V gene. The CDR3 reads CAISESQGRNQPQHF. Written as DNA, the CDR3 is TGTGCCATCAGTGAGTCTCAGGGTAGGAATCAGCCCCAGCATTTT.

The chain is built from TRBV19 and TRBJ1-1, with 10 bases identical to TRBD1. With 4 bases clipped from V and 7 bases from J, the junction kept 15 bases outside the gene matches. The CDR3 length is 17 residues. Germline CDR1 is LNHDA and CDR2 is SQIVND (reference sequence). The CDR3 region has the DNA TGTGCCAGTAGTACTAGAGAACCGGGACAGGGGCCCTTTGAAGCTTTCTTT. This encodes CASSTREPGQGPFEAFF.

This chain connects TRBV19 to TRBJ2-2; 9 bases are shared with TRBD2. Per germline, CDR1 LNHDA and CDR2 SQIVND (reference sequence). The length of the CDR3 is 14 residues. Trimming removed 6 bases from V and 4 bases from J; junction bases left unmatched: 3. CDR3 nucleotide sequence: TGTGCCAGTAGAGCGGGAGGTGGCACCGGGGAGCTGTTTTTT. Translating gives CASRAGGGTGELFF.

This rearrangement joins TRBV28 to TRBJ2-7; D is unclear. This CDR3 is built from 12 residues. Germline CDR1 reads MDHEN; CDR2 reads SYDVKM. V shed 10 bases and J shed 2 bases, with 12 bases lying between them. The CDR3 coding sequence is TGTGCCACCTCCAGGTCGGCCTACGAGCAGTACTTC. Amino acid sequence: CATSRSAYEQYF.

This clone appeared a few times. The V call is TRBV15, the J call TRBJ1-1; 7 bases match TRBD1. V lost 8 bases and J lost 0; bases outside the gene matches: 15. CDR3 length: 17 residues. Germline V gene sequence: CDR1 LNHNV, CDR2 YYDKDF (reference sequence). This CDR3 is CATGQDRAYPMNTEAFF. CDR3 bases: TGTGCCACCGGCCAAGACAGGGCGTACCCAATGAACACTGAAGCTTTCTTT.

V gene TRBV11-3 combines with J gene TRBJ1-2; 8 bases align to TRBD1. Trimming took 5 bases from V and 3 from J; bases not matched to a gene: 5. The CDR3 is 14 amino acids. Germline V lookup: CDR1 SGHNT, CDR2 YENEEA. This CDR3 reads CASSPGQAHYGYTF. In DNA form, the CDR3 reads TGTGCCAGCAGCCCGGGACAGGCACACTATGGCTACACCTTC.

The chain couples TRBV29-1 to TRBJ2-5, with D perhaps matching TRBD2 (5 bases). Deletions cut 7 bases from V and 5 bases from J, with 11 bases between. Germline V gives CDR1 SQVTM, CDR2 ANQGSEA. CDR3 size: 11 residues. CDR3 region: CSARRGETQYF. CDR3 DNA sequence: TGCAGCGCCAGACGAGGGGAGACCCAGTACTTC.

V and J are TRBV5-6 and TRBJ2-7; 11 positions match TRBD1. The trim removed 2 bases at V and 9 bases at J, leaving 10 bases unmatched. This CDR3 contains 15 residues. Germline assignment: CDR1 SGHDT and CDR2 YYEEEE. CDR3 nucleotides: TGTGCCAGCAGCTTCACCGGGACAGGGGGGATAGGGCAGTACTTC. It translates to CASSFTGTGGIGQYF. Using reference TRBV5-6 and TRBJ2-7 for the parts outside the CDR3, the full variable domain is DAGVTQSPTHLIKTRGQQVTLRCSPKSGHDTVSWYQQALGQGPQFIFQYYEEEERQRGNFPDRFSGHQFPNYSSELNVNALLLGDSALYLCASSFTGTGGIGQYFGPGTRLTVT.

V usage is TRBV7-9 and J usage is TRBJ2-7; tentatively, D is TRBD2 (6 bases). The germline V gene encodes CDR1 SEHNR and CDR2 FQNEAQ (reference sequence). The CDR3 is 15 amino acids. Trimming removed 5 bases from V and 0 bases from J, with 14 bases in between. The CDR3 DNA sequence: TGTGCCAGCAGCCGGCTCGGGGGTAACTCCTACGAGCAGTACTTC. Protein product: CASSRLGGNSYEQYF. Looking up the rest from reference TRBV7-9 and TRBJ2-7 gives the full variable domain: DTGVSQNPRHKITKRGQNVTFRCDPISEHNRLYWYRQTLGQGPEFLTYFQNEAQLEKSRLLSDRFSAERPKGSFSTLEIQRTEQGDSAMYLCASSRLGGNSYEQYFGPGTRLTVT.